These 27 T cell receptor beta chains originate from one sample sequenced in a study of identical twins. A single record per CDR3 protein comes from TCRdb applying MiXCR to the 5' RACE reads. The table lists about 100,000 distinct CDR3 sequences, under 6.5% of them singletons. The sample comprised memory T cells sorted from blood. Source of these receptors: a woman in her 50s in good health.

This clonotype has at least ten counts. The V and J genes are TRBV9 and TRBJ1-1; 7 bases align to TRBD1. Unmatched junction bases numbered 11, after V lost 0 bases and J lost 12 bases. The CDR3 runs to 14 residues. Germline-derived CDR1 and CDR2 are SGDLS and YYNGEE. CDR3 in amino acids: CASSVAWGDRATFF. Here the CDR3 DNA reads TGTGCCAGCAGCGTAGCTTGGGGCGACAGGGCAACTTTCTTT.

This clonotype was recorded at least ten times. The rearrangement uses TRBV4-2 and TRBJ1-5; D is perhaps TRBD1 (5 bases). This CDR3 has 15 residues. The V gene's germline CDR1 is LGHNA and CDR2 YNFKEQ. Trimming removed 0 bases from V and 2 bases from J, with 8 bases in between. DNA for the CDR3: TGTGCCAGCAGCCAAGAGGGGGACGGCAATCAGCCCCAGCATTTT. It codes for CASSQEGDGNQPQHF.

The V and J genes are TRBV29-1 and TRBJ2-5; maybe TRBD2 (5 bases). Germline V gene sequence: CDR1 SQVTM, CDR2 ANQGSEA. There are 12 residues in the CDR3. Trimming took 7 bases from V and 4 from J, leaving 13 bases between them. CDR3 DNA sequence: TGCAGCGGAGGACTCACCCGAGAGACCCAGTACTTC. Its translation is CSGGLTRETQYF.

This clonotype was detected a few times. An end of the junction does not agree with germline; a read error may underlie this. The V gene is TRBV7-9, the J gene TRBJ1-5, with TRBD1 matching over 9 bases. This CDR3 spans 17 amino acids. Per the germline V gene, CDR1 is SEHNR and CDR2 is FQNEAQ (reference sequence). CDR3 nucleotide sequence: TGTGCCAGCAGCACCTGGACAGGGGTCGAGGGCAATCACCCCCAGCATTTT. Translating gives CASSTWTGVEGNHPQHF. The variable domain in full, with the rest retrieved from reference TRBV7-9 and TRBJ1-5, is DTGVSQNPRHKITKRGQNVTFRCDPISEHNRLYWYRQTLGQGPEFLTYFQNEAQLEKSRLLSDRFSAERPKGSFSTLEIQRTEQGDSAMYLCASSTWTGVEGNHPQHFGDGTRLSIL.

This clonotype was picked up many times. This chain joins TRBV7-9 and TRBJ1-5; D is unresolved. Trimming pared 7 bases from V and 5 bases from J, leaving 12 bases between. The CDR3 extends over 13 amino acids. CDR1 is SEHNR, CDR2 FQNEAQ, per germline (reference sequence). The CDR3 sequence: CASNLGRDQPQHF. The DNA of the CDR3 is TGTGCCAGCAACCTTGGACGGGATCAGCCCCAGCATTTT. The full variable domain, rest sourced from reference TRBV7-9 and TRBJ1-5, is DTGVSQNPRHKITKRGQNVTFRCDPISEHNRLYWYRQTLGQGPEFLTYFQNEAQLEKSRLLSDRFSAERPKGSFSTLEIQRTEQGDSAMYLCASNLGRDQPQHFGDGTRLSIL.

This clonotype was counted ten times or more. The rearrangement uses TRBV20-1 and TRBJ2-3; no reliable D call. V was clipped by 3 bases and J by 4 bases, with 11 bases between them. CDR1 DFQATT and CDR2 SNEGSKA come from the germline V gene (reference sequence). This CDR3 spans 13 amino acids. The CDR3 here is CSASTKLADTQYF. CDR3 bases: TGCAGTGCTAGTACCAAGCTGGCAGATACGCAGTATTTT.

This clonotype came up many times. The chain recombines TRBV6-5 with TRBJ2-3; D possibly uses TRBD1 or TRBD2 (5 bases each). V lost 5 bases, J lost 5 bases, and 17 bases lay in between. Germline CDR1 reads MNHEY; CDR2 reads SVGAGI. This CDR3 contains 15 residues. The CDR3 loop reads CASSQLRDVQDTQYF. The CDR3 DNA follows: TGTGCCAGCAGTCAACTCCGGGACGTACAAGATACGCAGTATTTT.

In its sample, this clonotype was seen many times. This CDR3 is CSARSPSGNYEQFF. The CDR3 nucleotides are TGCAGTGCTAGGTCGCCTAGCGGGAACTATGAGCAGTTCTTC. J is TRBJ2-1 and V is TRBV20-1, with 9 bases lining up with TRBD2. Trimming removed 3 bases from V and 8 bases from J; junction bases left unmatched: 8. The CDR3 spans 14 residues. CDR1 is DFQATT and CDR2 is SNEGSKA in the germline V gene (reference sequence).

This clonotype was counted many times. The V gene is TRBV6-5, the J gene TRBJ2-1; 8 nucleotides align to TRBD2. Germline V gene data show CDR1 as MNHEY and CDR2 as SVGAGI. The CDR3 length is 15 residues. The ends lost 10 bases at V and 4 bases at J; junction bases unmatched: 12. CDR3 in DNA: TGTGCCACCAAACCGCCCACTAGCGGATACAATGAGCAGTTCTTC. The encoded protein is CATKPPTSGYNEQFF.

At least ten counts were recorded for this clonotype. This chain uses TRBV6-4 with TRBJ2-2, with TRBD1 matching over 8 bases. The CDR3 has 15 residues. Trimming took 0 bases from V and 7 from J; bases not matched to a gene: 4. The germline CDR1 and CDR2 sequences are MRHNA and SNTAGT. CDR3 nucleotides: TGTGCCAGCAGTGACTCGACAGGGGATGTCGGGGAGCTGTTTTTT. Residues: CASSDSTGDVGELFF.

In this sample, this clonotype turned up many times. V and J are TRBV5-1 and TRBJ1-2, with TRBD1 matching over 8 bases. CDR1 and CDR2 (germline): SGHRS, YFSETQ. Germline trimming cut 0 bases from V and 8 bases from J; bases unmatched to any gene: 3. CDR3 length equals 13 residues. CDR3 in amino acids: CASSLDGQGGYTF. The CDR3 coding sequence is TGCGCCAGCAGCTTGGACGGACAGGGCGGCTACACCTTC.

This clonotype was counted many times. The chain is built from TRBV6-2 or TRBV6-3 and TRBJ1-1; D remains unclear. The CDR3 extends over 11 amino acids. Trimming removed 5 bases at V and 8 bases at J, with 9 bases between. Germline CDR1 and CDR2: MNHEY and SVGEGT. CDR3 DNA: TGTGCCAGCAGTCCCCGCACCGAAGCTTTCTTT. Amino acid sequence: CASSPRTEAFF.

The chain has TRBV5-6 and TRBJ2-1; 9 positions agree with TRBD2. CDR1 is SGHDT, CDR2 YYEEEE, per germline. The CDR3 loop spans 15 amino acids. J was trimmed by 9 bases and V by 4 bases; bases with no gene match: 11. CDR3 in amino acids: CASSPPGGRAGEQFF. The CDR3 DNA reads as TGTGCCAGCAGCCCCCCTGGCGGGAGGGCGGGTGAGCAGTTCTTC.

This sequence joins TRBV5-4 and TRBJ2-1; 12 bases agree with TRBD1. Germline CDR1 SGHNT, CDR2 YYREEE (reference sequence). V lost 2 bases and J lost 2; bases outside the gene matches: 8. The CDR3 is made up of 18 amino acids. The CDR3: CASSLGTGGPTPYNEQFF. The CDR3 DNA sequence: TGTGCCAGCAGCTTAGGGACAGGGGGCCCGACTCCCTACAATGAGCAGTTCTTC.

This clonotype appeared a few times. In nucleotides, the CDR3 is TGTGCCAGCAGCCAAGTCCAGGGTGGCTACACCTTC. Protein product: CASSQVQGGYTF. The rearrangement joins TRBV3-1 to TRBJ1-2; D is perhaps TRBD1 (5 bases). Germline V gene data show CDR1 as LGHDT and CDR2 as YNNKEL (reference sequence). This CDR3 spans 12 amino acids. V was cut by 1 base and J by 7 bases, with 7 bases left in between.

This clonotype was counted only a few times. The chain uses TRBV4-1 and TRBJ2-5; 9 nucleotides match TRBD1. The CDR3 has 17 residues. The ends lost 0 bases at V and 5 bases at J; junction bases unmatched: 10. CDR1 and CDR2 from the germline V gene are MGHRA and YSYEKL. For the CDR3, the DNA is TGCGCCAGCAGCCAAGAAAGCGGGACAGGGCAAAGGGAGACCCAGTACTTC. Protein: CASSQESGTGQRETQYF.

This clonotype was observed at least ten times. The V and J genes are TRBV7-9 and TRBJ1-4; D perhaps matches TRBD1 (5 bases). The V end lost 8 bases, the J end lost 5 bases, and 21 bases lay between the germline ends. Germline CDR1 reads SEHNR; CDR2 reads FQNEAQ (reference sequence). This CDR3 contains 16 residues. CDR3 residues: CASRGDLRELNEKLFF. CDR3 bases: TGTGCCAGCCGGGGCGATCTACGAGAACTAAATGAAAAACTGTTTTTT.

At least ten counts were recorded for this clonotype. The genes are TRBV7-8 and TRBJ2-1; D is uncertain. V was trimmed by 2 bases and J by 9 bases, leaving 8 bases between them. Germline assignment: CDR1 SGHVS and CDR2 FQNEAQ. The CDR3 is 12 residues long. The CDR3 here is CASSLLDPEQFF. In nucleotides, the CDR3 is TGTGCCAGCAGCTTATTAGATCCTGAGCAGTTCTTC.

The sample holds many counts of this clonotype. This chain joins TRBV5-1 and TRBJ2-7, with TRBD1 matching 8 bases. The germline V gene encodes CDR1 SGHRS and CDR2 YFSETQ. The CDR3 consists of 17 residues. V dropped 4 bases and J dropped 0; count of bases not matched to a gene: 12. CDR3 amino acids: CASSPLDRGRDSYEQYF. CDR3 DNA sequence: TGCGCCAGCAGCCCACTTGACAGGGGAAGGGACTCCTACGAGCAGTACTTC. The whole variable domain, filled in from reference TRBV5-1 and TRBJ2-7, reads KAGVTQTPRYLIKTRGQQVTLSCSPISGHRSVSWYQQTPGQGLQFLFEYFSETQRNKGNFPGRFSGRQFSNSRSEMNVSTLELGDSALYLCASSPLDRGRDSYEQYFGPGTRLTVT.

On this clonotype: With a much larger clone just one base away, this may be a read error. The chain couples TRBV5-1 to TRBJ2-5; TRBD2 is a possible D gene (5 bases). From germline, CDR1 is SGHRS and CDR2 YFSETQ. The V end lost 3 bases, the J end lost 5 bases, and 14 bases lay between the germline ends. This CDR3 is built from 14 residues. CDR3 loop: CASSSQTGGETQYF. The DNA of the CDR3 is TGCGCCAGCAGCTCACAGACTGGCGGGGAGACCCAGTACTTC.

This clonotype has only a few counts. This chain connects TRBV6-1 to TRBJ1-2; possible D gene TRBD1, 6 bases. The length of the CDR3 is 14 residues. V dropped 7 bases and J dropped 4 bases, with 16 bases sitting between them. The germline V gene encodes CDR1 MNHNS and CDR2 SASEGT. CDR3 sequence reads: CASTSTGITYGYTF. In DNA form, the CDR3 reads TGTGCCAGCACCTCGACAGGTATCACCTATGGCTACACCTTC.

At least ten counts were recorded for this clonotype. The CDR3 DNA is TGTGCCAGCAGGCACACCCGCATCGACAGGACCGGGGAGCTGTTTTTT. Amino acids: CASRHTRIDRTGELFF. This chain uses TRBV12-3 or TRBV12-4 with TRBJ2-2, with D possibly TRBD1 on 6 matching bases. The CDR3 loop spans 16 amino acids. Trimming took 6 bases from V and 5 from J, leaving 19 bases between them.

This clonotype was seen ten or more times. J is TRBJ2-1 and V is TRBV7-2; 15 bases fit TRBD2. Germline trimming cut 4 bases from V and 7 bases from J; bases unmatched to any gene: 8. CDR3 size: 17 residues. Germline loops: CDR1 SGHTA, CDR2 FQGNSA. CDR3 DNA: TGTGCCAGCAGCTCCTGGACTAGCGGGAGGGCAATGAATGAGCAGTTCTTC. Its protein is CASSSWTSGRAMNEQFF.

There are many counts of this clonotype. This chain joins TRBV5-1 and TRBJ2-5, with D tentatively TRBD1 (6 bases). The CDR3 totals 15 residues. Germline V gene lookup returns CDR1 SGHRS and CDR2 YFSETQ. V lost 4 bases to trimming and J lost 5 bases, with 18 bases between them. This chain's CDR3 is CASSRAPRGGETQYF. CDR3 coding DNA: TGCGCCAGCAGCCGGGCCCCTCGAGGGGGTGAGACCCAGTACTTC. The variable domain in full, with the rest retrieved from reference TRBV5-1 and TRBJ2-5, is KAGVTQTPRYLIKTRGQQVTLSCSPISGHRSVSWYQQTPGQGLQFLFEYFSETQRNKGNFPGRFSGRQFSNSRSEMNVSTLELGDSALYLCASSRAPRGGETQYFGPGTRLLVL.

This sequence joins TRBV7-2 and TRBJ2-2; D perhaps matches TRBD2 (6 bases). The length of the CDR3 is 13 residues. V shed 0 bases and J shed 7 bases, with 6 bases lying between them. The germline V gene has CDR1 SGHTA and CDR2 FQGNSA. CDR3 nucleotides: TGTGCCAGCAGCTTAGCGGAGGGCGGGGAGCTGTTTTTT. This sequence encodes CASSLAEGGELFF.

At least ten counts were recorded for this clonotype. The J gene is TRBJ2-2, the V gene TRBV5-1; 8 bases map to TRBD2. V was clipped by 4 bases and J by 7 bases; unmatched bases: 3. This CDR3 comprises 13 residues. Germline CDR1 SGHRS, CDR2 YFSETQ. CDR3 protein: CASSRTSFGELFF. The CDR3 nucleotides read TGCGCCAGCAGCAGGACTAGCTTCGGGGAGCTGTTTTTT. The full variable domain, its missing parts supplied by reference TRBV5-1 and TRBJ2-2, is KAGVTQTPRYLIKTRGQQVTLSCSPISGHRSVSWYQQTPGQGLQFLFEYFSETQRNKGNFPGRFSGRQFSNSRSEMNVSTLELGDSALYLCASSRTSFGELFFGEGSRLTVL.

This clonotype was seen a few times. This chain connects TRBV2 to TRBJ2-7; 8 positions agree with TRBD1. The germline V gene encodes CDR1 SNHLY and CDR2 FYNNEI. Trimming at V came to 7 bases and at J to 4 bases, leaving 9 bases not matched to a gene. The CDR3 runs to 14 residues. CDR3 region: CASNRDRLIYEQYV. The CDR3 DNA follows: TGTGCCAGCAACCGGGACAGGTTAATTTACGAGCAGTACGTC.